This T cell receptor (beta chain) was recovered during a study of T cell clonotyping in hematopoietic cell transplantation. The overall study: Recipient samples before transplant were obtained post-cytoreduction.

Some clones are missing from TCRdb's copy, which holds only in-frame ones; the method was immunoSEQ multiplex PCR. The table records approximately 44,000 clones, roughly 85% of them present only once. Time point of the sample: recipient sample about 28 days before transplant, after cytoreduction. Study results and limitations: Higher Inverse Simpson Index values in graft donor and pretransplant recipient predicted broader posttransplant TCR diversity. Cells were unsorted, so CD4 and CD8 contributions were not separated.

Concerning this clone itself: Antigen: not known.

The TCR originated in a man in his sixties with myelodysplastic syndrome. Some clones in this sample may be carry-over from other donors' samples. This specimen was peripheral blood mononuclear cells, taken before stem cell transplant.

The CDR3: CASRKGQANNQPQHF. The DNA of the CDR3 is TGTGCCAGCAGGAAAGGACAGGCAAACAATCAGCCCCAGCATTTT. This chain joins TRBV6-6 and TRBJ1-5, with 7 bases lining up with TRBD1. The germline V gene has CDR1 MNHNY and CDR2 SVGAGI (reference sequence). The CDR3 runs to 15 residues. The V and J ends lost 6 bases and 3 bases, in that order; junction bases with no gene match: 8.